This T cell receptor beta chain was captured in a study of OX40 agonist ivuxolimab in advanced cancers. Some background on the complete study: Ivuxolimab was a fully human IgG2 agonistic monoclonal antibody targeting the costimulatory receptor OX40 (CD134). Of the 50 to 55 patients in dose escalation, some 20 had hepatocellular carcinoma, some 15 had melanoma, 9 had renal cell carcinoma and 9 had head and neck cancer. Intravenous ivuxolimab was administered to patients every 2 weeks at six dose levels: 0.01, 0.1, 0.3, 1.5, 3 and 10 mg/kg. In the dose-escalation cohort, around four fifths of patients were male, and the mean age was around 60 years with a range of roughly 20 to 79. Partial responses occurred in three dose-escalation patients: two with cutaneous melanoma and one with hepatocellular carcinoma. Patients were allowed to have had prior anti-PD-1, anti-PD-L1 or anti-CTLA-4 therapy, and approximately 39% of the dose-escalation patients had been treated with checkpoint inhibitors. The purpose of peripheral TCRbeta sequencing was to test whether ivuxolimab changed TCR sequence diversity and led to clonal T-cell expansion. The paper covers the monotherapy dose-escalation part of the phase I ivuxolimab trial, which included N ≈ 57 patients. The paper's findings and limits, for the study overall: The antigen specificity of the clonally expanded peripheral T cells was not determined. At doses of 0.1 to 3.0 mg/kg, clonal expansion of both CD4+ and CD8+ T cells in blood was seen between baseline and week 6. Low levels of normalized T-cell clonal expansion were also seen in some nonresponding patients. In the 0.1-3.0 mg/kg groups, partial responders had among the lowest normalized peripheral clonal expansion, particularly in CD8+ T cells. After ivuxolimab, expanded clones were on average more numerous among CD8+ T cells than among CD4+ T cells.

The trial excluded patients who had a history of autoimmune disease or were on systemic immunosuppression. In every dose cohort, peripheral blood was drawn for TCR sequencing at baseline, cycle 4 day 1, and cycle 7 day 1. The samples were taken from a phase I, first-in-human, multicenter, open-label dose-escalation trial of ivuxolimab. The trial enrolled adults with locally advanced or metastatic head and neck squamous cell, hepatocellular, melanoma or renal cell carcinoma. Before TCR sequencing, CD4+ T cells and CD8+ T cells from peripheral blood were sorted into separate populations. From a lookup of the germline V gene, CDR1 and CDR2 are SNHLY and FYNNEI. The V end loses 6 bases and the J end loses 3 bases, and a stretch of 11 bases separates them. From the cysteine up to the phenylalanine, the CDR3 has a length of 14 residues. Only the CDR3 part of the read is kept: 42 bases, read in frame from the first base.

This clone came up a few times. It has no known antigen specificity. Base quality data are lacking; no much larger clone is found one base away. Genomic DNA was isolated from the sorted cells so that the TCRbeta CDR3 region could be sequenced. TCRbeta CDR3 regions were sequenced using the immunoSEQ Assay. Not all clones reach the TCRdb copy of this immuneACCESS table, which keeps in-frame sequences only. Checked studies attribute under half of the gap to unresolved V genes and leave the rest unexplained. The table for this sample lists about 77,000 clones; around 87% of them were counted only once. The top ten hold about 5.9% of the sample.

Sequencing used CD4+ or CD8+ T cells sorted from blood, obtained in a trial of the OX40 agonist ivuxolimab. The chain uses TRBV2 and TRBJ2-2, and TRBD2 may be the D gene, going by 5 matching bases. The origin of this receptor is an adult with an advanced solid tumor such as melanoma, head and neck, liver or kidney cancer. The sequence in DNA is TGTGCCAGCAGCCTGAGGACTCACACCGGGGAGCTGTTTTTT. Its protein is CASSLRTHTGELFF.